This T cell receptor beta chain comes out of a study of blood T cells in healthy people across ages. Whole-study results and caveats: It was not possible, with unsorted PBMCs, to conclusively compare naive and antigen-experienced cells.

Primed by a sample-barcoded 5' primer and a J-beta primer mix, a second PCR proceeded for roughly 7 to 12 cycles. TCRdb re-analysed the 5' RACE reads in MiXCR, keeping a single row per CDR3 protein. The sample yields over 1,200,000 distinct CDR3 sequences, around 59% seen once. Each of the donors had 8 to 10 milliliters of peripheral blood drawn into EDTA-treated Vacutainer tubes. In germline, CDR1 is DFQATT, CDR2 SNEGSKA (reference sequence). With 6 bases removed from V and 4 bases from J, the gap between germline ends came to 15 bases. The CDR3 covers 13 residues. The table lists this clonotype with a few counts. The antigen is not known.

This rearrangement joins TRBV20-1 to TRBJ1-2, with D maybe TRBD1 (5 bases). This TCR derives from a man between 18 and 29 years old in good health. Sample: blood. The chain's CDR3 is CSASAGSVYGYTF. DNA of the CDR3: TGCAGTGCCTCGGCAGGGAGCGTCTATGGCTACACCTTC.